These 29 T cell receptor beta chains share one sample of origin, sequenced in a study of response to subunit inactivated influenza vaccine. One entry per CDR3 protein, called by TCRdb with MiXCR from the RT-PCR reads. The table records 590,000 or so distinct CDR3 sequences, 14% of them present only once. Sample: PBMCs from blood, taken less than 15 days before vaccination. Source of these receptors: a man aged 50-59 years who received an inactivated influenza vaccine.

This chain joins TRBV6-2 or TRBV6-3 and TRBJ1-5; the match to TRBD1 covers 7 bases. CDR1 is MNHEY, CDR2 SVGEGT, per germline. After removal of 1 base from V and 2 bases from J, the junction contained 2 bases not matched to a gene. CDR3 length: 15 residues. CDR3 protein: CASSYWGTGNQPQHF. The DNA for the CDR3 is TGTGCCAGCAGTTACTGGGGGACAGGCAATCAGCCCCAGCATTTT.

This clonotype was counted at least ten times. The rearrangement joins TRBV29-1 to TRBJ2-5; 9 bases are shared with TRBD1. Germline lookup yields CDR1 SQVTM and CDR2 ANQGSEA. This CDR3 is 12 amino acids long. V shed 6 bases, J shed 3 bases, and the junction held 2 bases outside the gene matches. CDR3: CSVGTGKETQYF. The CDR3 DNA reads TGCAGCGTCGGGACAGGGAAAGAGACCCAGTACTTC.

The chain has TRBV28 and TRBJ2-5, with D possibly TRBD2 on 5 matching bases. V was trimmed by 11 bases and J by 4 bases, leaving 17 bases between them. The germline V gene has CDR1 MDHEN and CDR2 SYDVKM. The CDR3 extends over 13 amino acids. CDR3 in DNA: TGTGCCTCGACAATGGGCGGAGGAGAGACCCAGTACTTC. It translates to CASTMGGGETQYF.

CDR3 in DNA: TGTGCCAGCAGTCTCGGGATTCTATTCTACGAGCAGTACTTC. Protein product: CASSLGILFYEQYF. This chain connects TRBV6-1 to TRBJ2-7; TRBD2 is a possible D gene (5 bases). Germline lookup yields CDR1 MNHNS and CDR2 SASEGT. This CDR3 spans 14 amino acids. V was clipped by 5 bases and J by 3 bases, with 14 bases between them.

V is TRBV6-1 and J is TRBJ2-1; TRBD2 matches 8 bases. Germline V lookup: CDR1 MNHNS, CDR2 SASEGT. This CDR3 has 18 amino acids. With 2 bases clipped from V and 6 bases from J, the junction kept 15 bases outside the gene matches. This CDR3 reads CASSELGGVAGLGNEQFF. DNA for the CDR3: TGTGCCAGCAGTGAACTGGGGGGGGTAGCGGGGTTGGGCAATGAGCAGTTCTTC.

The chain recombines TRBV5-1 with TRBJ2-3, with 8 positions matching TRBD2. Germline V gene sequence: CDR1 SGHRS, CDR2 YFSETQ. Trimming at V came to 4 bases and at J to 4 bases, leaving 20 bases not matched to a gene. This CDR3 has 19 residues. The CDR3 here is CASSRSGTSFIGSADTQYF. The CDR3 DNA reads TGCGCCAGCAGCAGGTCTGGGACTAGTTTTATTGGGTCCGCAGATACGCAGTATTTT.

V gene TRBV4-1 combines with J gene TRBJ1-5; D is unresolved. Germline CDR1 is MGHRA and CDR2 is YSYEKL. V lost 0 bases, J lost 3 bases, and 12 bases lay in between. This CDR3 is built from 16 residues. The CDR3 reads CASSQEGRGANQPQHF. The DNA of the CDR3 is TGCGCCAGCAGCCAAGAAGGGAGAGGAGCCAATCAGCCCCAGCATTTT.

The J gene is TRBJ2-2, the V gene TRBV5-1; the match to TRBD1 covers 8 bases. The germline V gene encodes CDR1 SGHRS and CDR2 YFSETQ. This CDR3 is built from 17 residues. The V segment lost 1 base and the J segment 1 base; nucleotides outside the gene matches: 6. CDR3: CASSLLSGTGNTGELFF. In nucleotides, the CDR3 is TGCGCCAGCAGCTTGTTATCAGGGACAGGGAACACCGGGGAGCTGTTTTTT.

To note about this clonotype: This sequence may be a read error, since a much larger clone differs from it by one base. CDR3 sequence (DNA): TGCGCCGGCAGCTCGGGACAGGGTGAAGAGACCCAGTACTTC. This codes for CAGSSGQGEETQYF. The V and J genes are TRBV5-1 and TRBJ2-5, with 9 bases matching TRBD1. Germline CDR1 and CDR2: SGHRS and YFSETQ. The CDR3 has 14 amino acids.

This clonotype was seen many times. The chain links TRBV20-1 to TRBJ2-5; D unresolved. The germline V gene has CDR1 DFQATT and CDR2 SNEGSKA (reference sequence). The CDR3 covers 13 residues. Deletions cut 6 bases from V and 4 bases from J, with 15 bases between. CDR3 coding DNA: TGCAGTGCAAACCATGCCGCGAGAGAGACCCAGTACTTC. It is translated as CSANHAARETQYF.

This clonotype was recorded a few times. The chain couples TRBV7-9 to TRBJ1-6, with D unresolved. The CDR3 covers 14 residues. Germline V CDR1 and CDR2: SEHNR, FQNEAQ (reference sequence). Trimming left V 0 bases short and J 14 bases short, with 14 bases between. CDR3 coding DNA: TGTGCCAGCAGCTTAGCGACGGTCGACTACTCCCTCCACTTT. This gives the protein CASSLATVDYSLHF. Using reference TRBV7-9 and TRBJ1-6 for the parts outside the CDR3, the full variable domain is DTGVSQNPRHKITKRGQNVTFRCDPISEHNRLYWYRQTLGQGPEFLTYFQNEAQLEKSRLLSDRFSAERPKGSFSTLEIQRTEQGDSAMYLCASSLATVDYSLHFGNGTRLTVT.

J is TRBJ2-4 and V is TRBV28; D call uncertain. The ends were cut back, 3 bases at V and 4 bases at J, with 4 bases in the middle. Germline V gives CDR1 MDHEN, CDR2 SYDVKM. This CDR3 has 12 amino acids. The CDR3 sequence is CASSFGKNIQYF. DNA for the CDR3: TGTGCCAGCAGTTTTGGGAAAAACATTCAGTACTTC.

This clonotype was counted between two and nine times. The V call is TRBV20-1, the J call TRBJ2-1; TRBD1 matches at 7 bases. Germline lookup yields CDR1 DFQATT and CDR2 SNEGSKA (reference sequence). J lost 8 bases, V lost 3 bases, and 10 bases had no gene match. The CDR3 spans 14 residues. DNA of the CDR3: TGCAGTGCTAGTCCGCTGAACAGGGGTCATGAGCAGTTCTTC. Amino acid sequence: CSASPLNRGHEQFF.

A few counts support this clonotype. V gene TRBV7-8 combines with J gene TRBJ2-3; D ambiguous. V was pared by 5 bases and J by 0 bases, with 15 bases between. The CDR3 sequence is 16 residues long. In germline, CDR1 is SGHVS, CDR2 FQNEAQ. For the CDR3, the DNA is TGTGCCAGCAGCCTCGTTGCGGTTCGTAGCACAGATACGCAGTATTTT. Protein sequence: CASSLVAVRSTDTQYF. The full variable domain, in which reference TRBV7-8 and TRBJ2-3 provide the parts outside the CDR3, is GAGVSQSPRYKVAKRGQDVALRCDPISGHVSLFWYQQALGQGPEFLTYFQNEAQLDKSGLPSDRFFAERPEGSVSTLKIQRTQQEDSAVYLCASSLVAVRSTDTQYFGPGTRLTVL.

The table lists this clonotype with a few counts. The chain has TRBV18 and TRBJ2-3; 13 positions match TRBD2. Germline lookup yields CDR1 KGHSH and CDR2 LQKENI. Trimming at V came to 1 base and at J to 0 bases, leaving 7 bases not matched to a gene. The CDR3 is 19 residues long. The chain's CDR3 is CASSPRLAGGYPSTDTQYF. Here the CDR3 DNA reads TGTGCCAGCTCACCACGACTAGCGGGAGGATACCCAAGCACAGATACGCAGTATTTT. Variable domain in full (rest from reference TRBV18 and TRBJ2-3): NAGVMQNPRHLVRRRGQEARLRCSPMKGHSHVYWYRQLPEEGLKFMVYLQKENIIDESGMPKERFSAEFPKEGPSILRIQQVVRGDSAAYFCASSPRLAGGYPSTDTQYFGPGTRLTVL.

There are a few counts of this clonotype. The CDR3 DNA follows: TGTGCCAGCAGCGTAGATCTCTCCTACAATGAGCAGTTCTTC. As protein: CASSVDLSYNEQFF. The rearrangement joins TRBV9 to TRBJ2-1; D remains unclear. CDR3 size: 14 residues. Per germline, CDR1 SGDLS and CDR2 YYNGEE. V was trimmed by 0 bases and J by 0 bases, leaving 4 bases between them.

This CDR3 reads CASRTQGGDYEQYF. The CDR3 nucleotides read TGTGCCAGCAGGACCCAGGGGGGGGACTACGAGCAGTACTTC. The V gene is TRBV28, the J gene TRBJ2-7, with D possibly called TRBD1 or TRBD2 (7 bases each). The CDR3 loop spans 14 amino acids. The germline V gene has CDR1 MDHEN and CDR2 SYDVKM. Trimming pared 6 bases from V and 3 bases from J, leaving 15 bases between.

This rearrangement joins TRBV7-2 to TRBJ2-3; the match to TRBD1 covers 7 bases. The J segment lost 6 bases and the V segment lost 5 bases, leaving 11 bases of the junction unmatched. The CDR3 length is 15 residues. Germline V CDR1 and CDR2: SGHTA, FQGNSA. The CDR3 DNA follows: TGTGCCAGCAGCGACGGACAGGCCCGCCCCGATACGCAGTATTTT. It yields the protein CASSDGQARPDTQYF.

The chain couples TRBV7-9 to TRBJ1-6; maybe TRBD1 (5 bases). The V end was cut by 4 bases, the J end by 7 bases, with 8 bases between. CDR3 length: 13 amino acids. CDR1 and CDR2 (germline): SEHNR, FQNEAQ (reference sequence). The DNA of the CDR3 is TGTGCCAGCAGCTGGGACGGGAATTCACCCCTCCACTTT. This codes for CASSWDGNSPLHF.

V usage is TRBV20-1 and J usage is TRBJ2-1; D remains unclear. The CDR3 covers 13 residues. CDR1 and CDR2 from the germline V gene are DFQATT and SNEGSKA (reference sequence). Trimming stripped 2 bases from V and 8 bases from J, with 13 bases between. The CDR3: CSARYLGTDEQFF. The CDR3, as DNA: TGCAGTGCTAGATATCTGGGTACGGATGAGCAGTTCTTC.

This clonotype occurred a few times. The chain uses TRBV2 and TRBJ2-7; the match to TRBD1 covers 8 bases. This CDR3 has 16 residues. V was pared by 4 bases and J by 4 bases, with 12 bases of the junction left unmatched. CDR1 is SNHLY and CDR2 is FYNNEI in the germline V gene. The CDR3 spells CASSGPDRVRGYEQYF. The CDR3 DNA follows: TGTGCCAGCAGTGGACCGGACAGGGTGCGTGGATACGAGCAGTACTTC.

This clonotype was detected only a few times. This rearrangement joins TRBV7-9 to TRBJ1-4; tentative D call: TRBD1 (5 bases). The CDR3 is 14 amino acids. V shed 5 bases and J shed 7 bases, with 14 bases lying between them. Germline CDR1 and CDR2: SEHNR and FQNEAQ (reference sequence). CDR3 bases: TGTGCCAGCAGCCCCGGGACGGCGGGTGAAAAACTGTTTTTT. This translates into CASSPGTAGEKLFF.

This clonotype was counted a single time. The chain is built from TRBV2 and TRBJ2-7, with TRBD1 matching over 7 bases. The CDR3 length is 14 residues. The germline V gene encodes CDR1 SNHLY and CDR2 FYNNEI. The V segment lost 9 bases and the J segment 2 bases; nucleotides outside the gene matches: 10. CDR3 sequence reads: CASRQGIATYEQYF. As DNA, the CDR3 is TGTGCCAGTAGACAGGGTATCGCAACCTACGAGCAGTACTTC.

This clonotype was seen repeatedly, ten times or more. The gene calls are TRBV27 and TRBJ2-2; 7 bases agree with TRBD1. CDR3 length: 14 amino acids. The V segment lost 9 bases and the J segment 1 base; nucleotides outside the gene matches: 5. CDR1 is MNHEY, CDR2 SMNVEV, per germline (reference sequence). The CDR3 reads CASQTGKNTGELFF. CDR3 bases: TGTGCCAGTCAGACAGGGAAGAACACCGGGGAGCTGTTTTTT.

The chain is built from TRBV6-2 or TRBV6-3 and TRBJ2-2; 7 bases are shared with TRBD2. V shed 6 bases and J 6 bases; nucleotides not matched to a gene: 7. This CDR3 is built from 14 residues. Germline CDR1 is MNHEY and CDR2 is SVGEGT. The DNA for the CDR3 is TGTGCCAGCAGGCCTAGCGGCATGGCCGGGGAGCTGTTTTTT. Its translation is CASRPSGMAGELFF.

This clonotype was detected a few times. Here the CDR3 reads CASRNGPGKGPADTQYF. CDR3 in DNA: TGTGCCAGCCGCAATGGACCGGGGAAGGGGCCGGCAGATACGCAGTATTTT. The rearrangement joins TRBV3-1 to TRBJ2-3; D may correspond to TRBD1 or TRBD2 (5 bases each). Germline assignment: CDR1 LGHDT and CDR2 YNNKEL (reference sequence). The CDR3 contains 17 residues. Deletions cut 8 bases from V and 4 bases from J, with 25 bases between.

This chain's CDR3 is CASSSTGGYKETQYF. For the CDR3, the DNA is TGTGCCAGCAGCTCGACGGGGGGATATAAAGAGACCCAGTACTTC. This chain joins TRBV11-2 and TRBJ2-5; TRBD2 matches at 7 bases. The V gene's germline CDR1 is SGHAT and CDR2 FQNNGV. The CDR3 is 15 amino acids. J lost 3 bases, V lost 4 bases, and 8 bases had no gene match.

This clonotype showed up just a few times. This chain connects TRBV3-1 to TRBJ2-7, with TRBD2 as a possible D gene (5 bases). This CDR3 region has 13 residues. Germline CDR1 reads LGHDT; CDR2 reads YNNKEL (reference sequence). The V end lost 5 bases, the J end lost 4 bases, and 12 bases lay between the germline ends. Here the CDR3 DNA reads TGTGCCAGCAGCACCGGACTGAAATACGAGCAGTACTTC. This codes for CASSTGLKYEQYF.

In its sample, this clonotype was seen a few times. This chain connects TRBV4-3 to TRBJ2-5; D is unclear. Germline values: CDR1 LGHNA, CDR2 YSLEER. V lost 0 bases, J lost 1 base, and 9 bases lay in between. The CDR3 is 15 amino acids. The CDR3 reads CASSQDPTPQETQYF. The DNA of the CDR3 is TGCGCCAGCAGCCAAGATCCAACACCCCAAGAGACCCAGTACTTC.